The entry below describes one TCR beta chain. Here immunoSEQ multiplex PCR was the method, and the copy in TCRdb shows in-frame clones only, minus some. This sample has 2 million to 2.5 million clones, with around 90% found just once. Germline values: CDR1 SGHRS, CDR2 YFSETQ. This CDR3 has 16 residues. V gave up 0 bases and J gave up 4 bases; unmatched junction bases: 7. This record belongs to a study of shared clonotypes between healthy human individuals. The wider study: The cohort had a couple of women and three men, ages 18 to 49.

The receptor was derived from a man between 18 and 35 years old in good health. Some clones in this sample may be carry-over from other donors' samples. The sequencing input was naive CD4+ T cells from PBMCs. Noted subset: CD45RA+ positively selected. The V gene is TRBV5-1, the J gene TRBJ2-4; the match to TRBD1 covers 7 bases. CDR3 in amino acids: CASSLAGTDIKNIQYF. CDR3 DNA sequence: TGCGCCAGCAGCTTGGCGGGGACAGACATAAAAAACATTCAGTACTTC.